Below are 18 T cell receptor beta chains sequenced from a single sample in a study of T-cell reconstitution after alpha-beta-depleted transplantation in children. As it was prepared, the TCRbeta library received unique molecular identifiers. Each CDR3 protein gets one entry after TCRdb re-called the PCR reads with MiXCR. In the table there are just over 950,000 distinct CDR3 sequences, about 29% of which are singletons. The starting material was PBMCs, mostly from graft donor cells, obtained 360 days after TCRalphabeta/CD19-depleted stem cell transplant. These receptor sequences come from a boy in the first two years of life who had a stem cell transplant for SCID, so the T cells may come from the graft donor.

The chain carries TRBV5-1 and TRBJ1-1; maybe TRBD1 (5 bases). Trimming shortened V by 1 base and J by 2 bases, and 12 bases separated the two germline ends. This CDR3 contains 15 residues. Germline loops: CDR1 SGHRS, CDR2 YFSETQ. In DNA, the CDR3 is TGCGCCAGCAGCTTGACGACAGCAATCAACACTGAAGCTTTCTTT. Translating it yields CASSLTTAINTEAFF.

This clonotype was counted between two and nine times. The chain is built from TRBV20-1 and TRBJ2-1; 12 bases map to TRBD1. Germline V CDR1 and CDR2: DFQATT, SNEGSKA (reference sequence). V shed 1 base, J shed 7 bases, and the junction held 5 bases outside the gene matches. The CDR3 is 15 amino acids. The CDR3 spells CSARVGTGGRNEQFF. CDR3 DNA sequence: TGCAGTGCTAGAGTAGGGACAGGGGGCCGGAATGAGCAGTTCTTC.

The chain combines TRBV10-3 with TRBJ1-1, with 8 bases fitting TRBD1. Germline V lookup: CDR1 ENHRY, CDR2 SYGVKD. J was trimmed by 3 bases and V by 4 bases; bases with no gene match: 13. CDR3 length: 17 amino acids. The CDR3 nucleotides are TGTGCCATCAGTGGGCCCCGGACAGGGAACCCCTACACTGAAGCTTTCTTT. Translating gives CAISGPRTGNPYTEAFF.

This clonotype has at least ten counts. V gene TRBV5-1 combines with J gene TRBJ2-1; 7 nucleotides match TRBD1. V dropped 3 bases and J dropped 0; count of bases not matched to a gene: 3. Per germline, CDR1 SGHRS and CDR2 YFSETQ. This CDR3 is 15 amino acids long. The CDR3 is CASSWDSSSYNEQFF. The CDR3 nucleotides are TGCGCCAGCAGCTGGGACAGCTCCTCCTACAATGAGCAGTTCTTC. The full variable domain, in which reference TRBV5-1 and TRBJ2-1 provide the parts outside the CDR3, is KAGVTQTPRYLIKTRGQQVTLSCSPISGHRSVSWYQQTPGQGLQFLFEYFSETQRNKGNFPGRFSGRQFSNSRSEMNVSTLELGDSALYLCASSWDSSSYNEQFFGPGTRLTVL.

The chain is built from TRBV19 and TRBJ2-1; D is unresolved. V gave up 3 bases and J gave up 3 bases, with 12 bases separating them. Germline CDR1 and CDR2: LNHDA and SQIVND (reference sequence). This CDR3 is built from 15 residues. The CDR3 loop reads CASSMSRAVYNEQFF. The CDR3 DNA reads TGTGCCAGTAGTATGTCACGGGCTGTCTACAATGAGCAGTTCTTC.

The V call is TRBV5-1, the J call TRBJ2-4; D is uncertain. Trimming stripped 2 bases from V and 9 bases from J, with 9 bases between. This CDR3 spans 12 amino acids. Germline V CDR1 and CDR2: SGHRS, YFSETQ. CDR3 nucleotide sequence: TGCGCCAGCAGCTTAGTGGAACCCATTCAGTACTTC. Encoded protein: CASSLVEPIQYF.

This clonotype was recorded many times. The V and J genes are TRBV10-3 and TRBJ1-6; no firm D call. The CDR3 spans 17 residues. The ends were cut back, 4 bases at V and 4 bases at J, with 17 bases in the middle. In germline, CDR1 is ENHRY, CDR2 SYGVKD. DNA of the CDR3: TGTGCCATCAGTGTTCTGGGTCCCACGGAATATAATTCACCCCTCCACTTT. It yields the protein CAISVLGPTEYNSPLHF.

The CDR3 nucleotides read TGTGCCAGCAGCCCCAAACAGGGAAATGAGCAGTTCTTC. Its translation: CASSPKQGNEQFF. This chain connects TRBV9 to TRBJ2-1; D is possibly TRBD1 (6 bases). The CDR3 has 13 amino acids. CDR1 SGDLS and CDR2 YYNGEE come from the germline V gene. The germline V and J ends were trimmed by 4 bases and 7 bases, with 12 bases remaining between them.

This clonotype came up a few times. The J gene is TRBJ2-2, the V gene TRBV12-3 or TRBV12-4; a possible D gene is TRBD2 (6 bases). This CDR3 has 17 amino acids. The germline V and J ends were trimmed by 6 bases and 1 base, with 18 bases remaining between them. CDR3 loop: CASRLWRDRMNTGELFF. The DNA of the CDR3 is TGTGCCAGCAGATTATGGCGGGACCGAATGAACACCGGGGAGCTGTTTTTT.

The V call is TRBV20-1, the J call TRBJ1-1; tentatively, D is TRBD1 (6 bases). Trimming shortened V by 6 bases and J by 6 bases, and 14 bases separated the two germline ends. Germline V gene data show CDR1 as DFQATT and CDR2 as SNEGSKA (reference sequence). CDR3 length: 12 amino acids. The CDR3 bases are TGCAGTGCCCCAGGGGAAGCGGCTGAAGCTTTCTTT. Translating it yields CSAPGEAAEAFF.

As for this clonotype: It is likely a read error, because the conserved phenylalanine at the end of the CDR3 is missing. The chain links TRBV12-3 or TRBV12-4 to TRBJ2-5; tentatively, D is TRBD1 (7 bases). The V gene lost 6 bases and the J gene lost 2 bases, with 16 bases spanning the gap. This CDR3 is 15 amino acids long. DNA for the CDR3: TGTGCCAGCAGACTTAGCGCGGGACAGCAAGAGACCCAGTACTCC. Protein product: CASRLSAGQQETQYS.

This clonotype was seen a handful of times. The chain is built from TRBV9 and TRBJ2-7; 7 bases match TRBD1. CDR3 length equals 13 residues. Germline V gene sequence: CDR1 SGDLS, CDR2 YYNGEE. J was trimmed by 3 bases and V by 3 bases; bases with no gene match: 3. CDR3 sequence: CASSAGDSYEQYF. Here the CDR3 DNA reads TGTGCCAGCAGCGCCGGGGACAGCTACGAGCAGTACTTC.

The genes are TRBV29-1 and TRBJ2-5; TRBD2 is a possible D gene (6 bases). This CDR3 has 15 residues. CDR1 is SQVTM and CDR2 is ANQGSEA in the germline V gene. V gave up 6 bases and J gave up 1 base, with 18 bases separating them. CDR3 protein: CSVQKGGLSQETQYF. CDR3 coding DNA: TGCAGCGTACAGAAGGGAGGACTGAGCCAAGAGACCCAGTACTTC.

The chain is built from TRBV21-1 and TRBJ2-2. TRBV21-1 is deemed a pseudogene. This CDR3 contains 16 residues. The CDR3 reads CASQETGKTNTGELFF. The CDR3, as DNA: TGTGCCAGTCAGGAAACAGGCAAGACCAACACCGGGGAGCTGTTTTTT.

The V call is TRBV12-3 or TRBV12-4, the J call TRBJ1-4; TRBD1 aligns across 9 bases. The CDR3 extends over 15 amino acids. V dropped 6 bases and J dropped 4; count of bases not matched to a gene: 6. The CDR3 DNA is TGTGCCAGCAGCGGGGACAGGGCCATTAATGAAAAACTGTTTTTT. It codes for CASSGDRAINEKLFF.

A few counts support this clonotype. One end of the junction fails to match germline, which may point to a read error. The rearrangement links TRBV7-2 to TRBJ2-1; TRBD2 matches 9 bases. Germline CDR1 reads SGHTA; CDR2 reads FQGNSA. This CDR3 region has 16 residues. CDR3 sequence: CASSDQTSGIRAREFF. DNA of the CDR3: TGTGCCAGCAGCGATCAGACTAGCGGAATTCGAGCGAGGGAGTTTTTC.

This chain joins TRBV5-6 and TRBJ2-5, with D tentatively TRBD2 (6 bases). Germline values: CDR1 SGHDT, CDR2 YYEEEE. With 2 bases removed from V and 2 bases from J, the gap between germline ends came to 13 bases. The CDR3 runs 15 residues. In DNA, the CDR3 is TGTGCCAGCAGCTTCCGGTCGGGACTGCAAGAGACCCAGTACTTC. Residues: CASSFRSGLQETQYF. The whole variable domain, remainder taken from reference TRBV5-6 and TRBJ2-5, is DAGVTQSPTHLIKTRGQQVTLRCSPKSGHDTVSWYQQALGQGPQFIFQYYEEEERQRGNFPDRFSGHQFPNYSSELNVNALLLGDSALYLCASSFRSGLQETQYFGPGTRLLVL.

The chain links TRBV3-1 to TRBJ2-7; D may correspond to TRBD1 or TRBD2 (5 bases each). CDR3 length: 17 amino acids. Trimming left V 0 bases short and J 3 bases short, with 18 bases between. From germline, CDR1 is LGHDT and CDR2 YNNKEL (reference sequence). CDR3 sequence reads: CASSQDRGRIGFYEQYF. Here the CDR3 DNA reads TGTGCCAGCAGCCAAGATAGGGGACGTATAGGGTTCTACGAGCAGTACTTC.